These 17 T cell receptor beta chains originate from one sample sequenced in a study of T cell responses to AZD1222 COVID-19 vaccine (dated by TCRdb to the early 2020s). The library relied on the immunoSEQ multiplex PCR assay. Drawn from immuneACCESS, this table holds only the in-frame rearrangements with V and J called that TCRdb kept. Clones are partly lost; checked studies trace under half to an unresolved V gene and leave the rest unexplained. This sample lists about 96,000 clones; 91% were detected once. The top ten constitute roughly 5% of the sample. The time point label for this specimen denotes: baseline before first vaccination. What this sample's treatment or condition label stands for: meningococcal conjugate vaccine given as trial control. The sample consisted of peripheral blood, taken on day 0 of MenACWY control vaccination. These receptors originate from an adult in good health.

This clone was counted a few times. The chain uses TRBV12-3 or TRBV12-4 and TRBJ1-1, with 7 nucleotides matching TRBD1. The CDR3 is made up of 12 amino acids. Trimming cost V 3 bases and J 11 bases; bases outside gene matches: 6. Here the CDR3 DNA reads TGTGCCAGCAGTTTTAGAACAGGGGTCGCTTTCTTT. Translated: CASSFRTGVAFF.

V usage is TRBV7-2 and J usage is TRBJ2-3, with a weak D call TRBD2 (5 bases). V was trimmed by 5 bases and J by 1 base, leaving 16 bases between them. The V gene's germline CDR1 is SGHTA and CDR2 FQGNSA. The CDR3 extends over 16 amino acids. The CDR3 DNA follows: TGTGCCAGCAGCGTAAACTCCGGGATGGGCACAGATACGCAGTATTTT. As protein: CASSVNSGMGTDTQYF.

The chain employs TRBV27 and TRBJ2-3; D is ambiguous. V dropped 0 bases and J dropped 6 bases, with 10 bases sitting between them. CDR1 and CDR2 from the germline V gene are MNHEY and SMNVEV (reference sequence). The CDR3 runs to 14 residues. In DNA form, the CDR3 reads TGTGCCAGCAGTTTATCAGGGTCCGTGGATACGCAGTATTTT. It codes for CASSLSGSVDTQYF.

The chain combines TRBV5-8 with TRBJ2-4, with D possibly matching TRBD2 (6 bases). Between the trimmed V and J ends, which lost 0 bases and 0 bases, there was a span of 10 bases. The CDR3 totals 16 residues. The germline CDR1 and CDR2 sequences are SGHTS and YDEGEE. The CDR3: CASSLGGVKAKNIQYF. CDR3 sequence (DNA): TGTGCCAGCAGCTTGGGGGGGGTAAAAGCCAAAAACATTCAGTACTTC.

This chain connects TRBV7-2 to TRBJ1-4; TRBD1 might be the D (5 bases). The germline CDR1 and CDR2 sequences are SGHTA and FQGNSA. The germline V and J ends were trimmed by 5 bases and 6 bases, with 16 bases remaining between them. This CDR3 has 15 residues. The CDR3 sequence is CASSPWLGVDEKLFF. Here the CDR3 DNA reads TGTGCCAGCAGCCCCTGGTTGGGGGTGGATGAAAAACTGTTTTTT.

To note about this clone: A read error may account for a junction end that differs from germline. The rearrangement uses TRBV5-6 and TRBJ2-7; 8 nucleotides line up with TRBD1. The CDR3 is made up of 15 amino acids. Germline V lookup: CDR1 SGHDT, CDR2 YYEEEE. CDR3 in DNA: TGTGCCAGCACCTTGAGACAGGGGAGTTTACTTGAGCAGTACTTC. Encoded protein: CASTLRQGSLLEQYF.

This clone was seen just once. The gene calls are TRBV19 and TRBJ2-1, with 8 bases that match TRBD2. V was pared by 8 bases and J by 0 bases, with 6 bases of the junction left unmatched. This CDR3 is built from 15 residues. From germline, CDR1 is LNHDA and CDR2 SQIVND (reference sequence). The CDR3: CASGSGSFSYNEQFF. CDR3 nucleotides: TGTGCCAGTGGAAGCGGGAGCTTCTCCTACAATGAGCAGTTCTTC.

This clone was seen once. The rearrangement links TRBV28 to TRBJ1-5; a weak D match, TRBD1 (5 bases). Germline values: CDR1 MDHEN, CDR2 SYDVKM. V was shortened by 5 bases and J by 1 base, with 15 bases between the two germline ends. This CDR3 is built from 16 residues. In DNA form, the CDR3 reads TGTGCCAGCAGTCCGCAGGAGTGGGGCAGCAATCAGCCCCAGCATTTT. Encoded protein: CASSPQEWGSNQPQHF.

CDR3 DNA: TGTGCCAGCAGGGACTACAGGGATAACTACGAGCAGTACTTC. Amino acids: CASRDYRDNYEQYF. The chain is built from TRBV6-5 and TRBJ2-7, with D possibly being TRBD1 or TRBD2 (6 bases each). Trimming pared 6 bases from V and 3 bases from J, leaving 15 bases between. Germline CDR1 and CDR2: MNHEY and SVGAGI. There are 14 residues in the CDR3.

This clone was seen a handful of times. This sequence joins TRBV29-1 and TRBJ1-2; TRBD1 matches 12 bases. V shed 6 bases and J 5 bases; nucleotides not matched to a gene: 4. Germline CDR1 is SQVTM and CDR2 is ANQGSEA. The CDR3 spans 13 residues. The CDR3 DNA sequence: TGCAGCGTAGGGACAGGGGGCGGGTATGGCTACACCTTC. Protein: CSVGTGGGYGYTF.

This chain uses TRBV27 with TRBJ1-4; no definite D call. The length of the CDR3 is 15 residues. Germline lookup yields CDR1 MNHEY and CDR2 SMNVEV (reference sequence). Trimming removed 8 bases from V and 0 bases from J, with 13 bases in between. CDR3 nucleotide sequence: TGTGCCAGCCCCCGATGGGCGACAACTAATGAAAAACTGTTTTTT. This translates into CASPRWATTNEKLFF.

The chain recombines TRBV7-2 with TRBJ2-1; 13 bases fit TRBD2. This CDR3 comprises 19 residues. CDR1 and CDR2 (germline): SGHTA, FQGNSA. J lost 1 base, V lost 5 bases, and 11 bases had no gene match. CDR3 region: CASSLLGLAGDGSYNEQFF. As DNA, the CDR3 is TGTGCCAGCAGCCTCTTAGGACTAGCGGGGGATGGGTCCTACAATGAGCAGTTCTTC.

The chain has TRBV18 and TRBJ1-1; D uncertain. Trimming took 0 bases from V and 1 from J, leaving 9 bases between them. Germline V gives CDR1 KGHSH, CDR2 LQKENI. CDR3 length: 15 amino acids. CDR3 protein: CASSPPDIRNTEAFF. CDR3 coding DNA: TGTGCCAGCTCACCACCGGATATCCGGAACACTGAAGCTTTCTTT.

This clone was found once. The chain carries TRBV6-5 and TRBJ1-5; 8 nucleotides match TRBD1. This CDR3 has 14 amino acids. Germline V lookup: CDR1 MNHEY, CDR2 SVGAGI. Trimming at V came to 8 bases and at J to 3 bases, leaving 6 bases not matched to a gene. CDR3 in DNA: TGTGCCAGCTGGACAGGGATTATCAATCAGCCCCAGCATTTT. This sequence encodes CASWTGIINQPQHF.

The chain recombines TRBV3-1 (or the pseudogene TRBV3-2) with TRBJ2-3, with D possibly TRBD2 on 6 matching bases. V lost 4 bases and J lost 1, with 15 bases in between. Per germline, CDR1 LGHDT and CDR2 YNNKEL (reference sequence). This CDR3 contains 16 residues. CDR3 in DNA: TGTGCCAGCAGCCCCGCCGGGACTCTCCGCACAGATACGCAGTATTTT. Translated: CASSPAGTLRTDTQYF.

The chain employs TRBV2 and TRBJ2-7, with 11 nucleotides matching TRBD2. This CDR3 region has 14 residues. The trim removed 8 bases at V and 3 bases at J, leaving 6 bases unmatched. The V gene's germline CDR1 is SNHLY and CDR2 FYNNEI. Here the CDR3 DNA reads TGTGCCAGCCTCGGGACTAGCGGAGACTACGAGCAGTACTTC. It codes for CASLGTSGDYEQYF.

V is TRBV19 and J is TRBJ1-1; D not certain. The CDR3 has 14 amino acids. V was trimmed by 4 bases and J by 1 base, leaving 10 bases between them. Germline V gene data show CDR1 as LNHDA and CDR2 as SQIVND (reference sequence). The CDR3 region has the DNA TGTGCCAGTAGTACGACACCGTCGAACACTGAAGCTTTCTTT. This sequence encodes CASSTTPSNTEAFF.